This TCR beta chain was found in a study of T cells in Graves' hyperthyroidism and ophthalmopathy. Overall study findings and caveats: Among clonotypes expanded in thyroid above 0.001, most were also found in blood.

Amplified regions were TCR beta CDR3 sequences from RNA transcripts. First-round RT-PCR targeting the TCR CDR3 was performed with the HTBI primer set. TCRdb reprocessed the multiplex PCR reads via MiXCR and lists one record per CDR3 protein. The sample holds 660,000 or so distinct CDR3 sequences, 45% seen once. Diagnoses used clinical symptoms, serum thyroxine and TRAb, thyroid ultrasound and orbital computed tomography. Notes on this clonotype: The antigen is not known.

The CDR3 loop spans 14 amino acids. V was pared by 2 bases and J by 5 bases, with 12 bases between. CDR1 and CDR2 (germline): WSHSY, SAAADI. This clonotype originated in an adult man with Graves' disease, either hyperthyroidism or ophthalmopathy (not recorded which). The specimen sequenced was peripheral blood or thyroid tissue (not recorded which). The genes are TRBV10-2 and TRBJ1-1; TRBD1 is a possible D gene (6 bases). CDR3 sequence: CASSEREGVTEAFF. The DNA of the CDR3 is TGCGCCAGCAGTGAGAGGGAGGGGGTAACTGAAGCTTTCTTT.